The 30 T cell receptor beta chains given below trace back to one sample, sequenced in a study of human T cells and chemical hapten exposure. MiXCR was run by TCRdb on the RACE reads, yielding one entry per CDR3 protein. The profile shows some 36,000 distinct CDR3 sequences, around 9.5% of them singletons. Time point in this sample: patch test 3, about 24 weeks after DPC sensitization. Described treatment: therapeutic diphenylcyclopropenone sensitization with weekly scalp DPC. The study extracted total RNA from unfractionated whole blood. The source was whole blood, collected in connection with sensitization to the hapten diphenylcyclopropenone (DPC). The receptors were sampled from a man aged 45 to 65 with alopecia areata. Some clones in this sample may be carry-over from other donors' samples.

This clonotype was observed at least ten times. The V gene is TRBV18, the J gene TRBJ2-5; D not certain. Between the trimmed V and J ends, which lost 0 bases and 3 bases, there was a span of 5 bases. The CDR3 contains 13 residues. CDR1 is KGHSH, CDR2 LQKENI, per germline. This CDR3 is CASSPPVKETQYF. In DNA form, the CDR3 reads TGTGCCAGCTCACCACCAGTCAAAGAGACCCAGTACTTC.

This clonotype was detected ten times or more. This chain uses TRBV28 with TRBJ1-2; 7 nucleotides line up with TRBD1. The CDR3 has 14 residues. J gave up 4 bases and V 5 bases, and 7 bases lay outside the gene matches. Germline V gene lookup returns CDR1 MDHEN and CDR2 SYDVKM. CDR3 sequence reads: CASSPPGQRYGYTF. The DNA for the CDR3 is TGTGCCAGCAGTCCCCCGGGACAGCGCTATGGCTACACCTTC.

There are many counts of this clonotype. This chain links TRBV12-3 or TRBV12-4 with TRBJ2-2; D may be TRBD1 (5 bases). V was shortened by 1 base and J by 3 bases, with 6 bases between the two germline ends. The CDR3 consists of 14 residues. The CDR3 DNA is TGTGCCAGCAGTTTAGGGGGCGACACCGGGGAGCTGTTTTTT. Translation: CASSLGGDTGELFF.

The genes are TRBV4-1 and TRBJ2-5, with TRBD1 matching over 10 bases. There are 15 residues in the CDR3. Germline V gene lookup returns CDR1 MGHRA and CDR2 YSYEKL. V trimming: 2 bases; J trimming: 2 bases; junction bases outside the gene matches: 2. CDR3 residues: CASSQWDRGQETQYF. The CDR3 DNA reads as TGCGCCAGCAGCCAATGGGACAGGGGACAAGAGACCCAGTACTTC.

This rearrangement joins TRBV29-1 to TRBJ2-2; D possibly corresponds to TRBD2 (6 bases). The V gene lost 0 bases and the J gene lost 2 bases, with 13 bases spanning the gap. Germline V gives CDR1 SQVTM, CDR2 ANQGSEA. The CDR3 loop spans 16 amino acids. The CDR3, as DNA: TGCAGCGTTGAAGAATGGGGGGACCTAAACACCGGGGAGCTGTTTTTT. It codes for CSVEEWGDLNTGELFF.

This clonotype showed up many times. The J gene is TRBJ2-7, the V gene TRBV11-2; TRBD1 agrees at 8 bases. Trimming cost V 1 base and J 5 bases; bases outside gene matches: 7. CDR1 SGHAT and CDR2 FQNNGV come from the germline V gene. The CDR3 runs to 15 residues. As DNA, the CDR3 is TGTGCCAGCAGCTTAGTTGGGACAGGAGACAACGAGCAGTACTTC. It specifies CASSLVGTGDNEQYF.

Many counts were recorded for this clonotype. This sequence joins TRBV10-1 and TRBJ2-7; D might be TRBD1 or TRBD2, each matching 5 bases. Germline assignment: CDR1 WNHNN and CDR2 SYGVQD (reference sequence). The CDR3 is 11 amino acids. V was trimmed by 8 bases and J by 4 bases, leaving 9 bases between them. Here the CDR3 DNA reads TGCGCCAGCGAGGGGTCTTACGAGCAGTACTTC. Translating it yields CASEGSYEQYF.

This sequence joins TRBV18 and TRBJ1-1; a possible D gene is TRBD1 (5 bases). Trimming took 1 base from V and 7 from J, leaving 13 bases between them. Germline V gene sequence: CDR1 KGHSH, CDR2 LQKENI. CDR3 length: 14 amino acids. The CDR3 here is CASSPQWGRLEAFF. CDR3 DNA sequence: TGTGCCAGCTCACCACAGTGGGGACGGCTTGAAGCTTTCTTT.

This clonotype was detected ten times or more. The chain uses TRBV20-1 and TRBJ1-5; D possibly corresponds to TRBD1 (5 bases). The CDR3 sequence is 16 residues long. Germline loops: CDR1 DFQATT, CDR2 SNEGSKA (reference sequence). V was clipped by 0 bases and J by 2 bases, with 14 bases between them. The CDR3 DNA reads as TGCAGTGCTAGAGAGAGTTGGGGCAGCGGCAATCAGCCCCAGCATTTT. It specifies CSARESWGSGNQPQHF.

This chain uses TRBV27 with TRBJ1-2, with D possibly being TRBD1 (6 bases). Trimming cost V 2 bases and J 5 bases, with 12 bases left between them. This CDR3 has 14 amino acids. The germline gives CDR1 MNHEY, CDR2 SMNVEV (reference sequence). The CDR3 here is CASSLLGGQYGYTF. Here the CDR3 DNA reads TGTGCCAGCAGTTTACTGGGGGGACAATATGGCTACACCTTC.

The sample holds many counts of this clonotype. This rearrangement joins TRBV4-1 to TRBJ1-2, with 10 nucleotides matching TRBD1. The CDR3 totals 15 residues. Trimming at V came to 1 base and at J to 8 bases, leaving 7 bases not matched to a gene. Germline loops: CDR1 MGHRA, CDR2 YSYEKL. Written as DNA, the CDR3 is TGCGCCAGCAGCCAAGGGACAGGGGGATTCGGAGGCTACACCTTC. This translates into CASSQGTGGFGGYTF.

This clonotype has at least ten counts. The chain is built from TRBV28 and TRBJ2-5; D is undetermined. The CDR3 runs to 12 residues. V was cut by 6 bases and J by 4 bases, with 9 bases left in between. Looked up from germline, CDR1 is MDHEN and CDR2 is SYDVKM. The CDR3 protein is CASRNTGETQYF. The CDR3 DNA reads as TGTGCCAGCAGGAACACTGGAGAGACCCAGTACTTC.

This clonotype was counted ten times or more. The chain has TRBV20-1 and TRBJ1-1; 11 bases fit TRBD1. With V trimmed by 6 bases and J by 11 bases, 20 bases remained unmatched. CDR3 length: 16 residues. Germline lookup yields CDR1 DFQATT and CDR2 SNEGSKA (reference sequence). CDR3 amino acids: CSATDTGTGGVLHAFF. The CDR3 coding sequence is TGCAGTGCGACAGATACCGGGACAGGGGGGGTTCTCCATGCTTTCTTT.

Only a few counts were recorded for this clonotype. V is TRBV4-3 and J is TRBJ2-7; tentatively, D is TRBD2 (6 bases). Trimming removed 3 bases from V and 3 bases from J, with 18 bases in between. Germline V gene data show CDR1 as LGHNA and CDR2 as YSLEER. This CDR3 has 16 amino acids. The CDR3 here is CASSQSKLAPFYEQYF. The CDR3 DNA sequence: TGCGCCAGCAGCCAGTCAAAGCTAGCGCCCTTCTACGAGCAGTACTTC.

This clonotype has a count of ten or more. The chain recombines TRBV5-1 with TRBJ2-7, with D tentatively TRBD1 (5 bases). CDR1 is SGHRS and CDR2 is YFSETQ in the germline V gene. V was shortened by 0 bases and J by 6 bases, with 7 bases between the two germline ends. The CDR3 has 12 residues. The CDR3 sequence: CASSLARAEQYF. CDR3 DNA: TGCGCCAGCAGCTTGGCCAGGGCCGAGCAGTACTTC.

The table lists this clonotype with a few counts. The chain employs TRBV28 and TRBJ2-7; 12 bases match TRBD2. CDR1 MDHEN and CDR2 SYDVKM come from the germline V gene. The CDR3 is made up of 15 amino acids. V shed 6 bases and J 3 bases; nucleotides not matched to a gene: 6. The CDR3 DNA is TGTGCCAGCAGCACCCCGACTAGCGGGAGCTACGAGCAGTACTTC. Protein sequence: CASSTPTSGSYEQYF.

This clonotype has more than one count but fewer than ten. The rearrangement uses TRBV29-1 and TRBJ2-1; 10 nucleotides agree with TRBD1. V trimming: 3 bases; J trimming: 4 bases; junction bases outside the gene matches: 9. The CDR3 extends over 16 amino acids. Looked up from germline, CDR1 is SQVTM and CDR2 is ANQGSEA. The CDR3 DNA reads as TGCAGCGTTGACGCACTGCCGGGACAGGGGTACAATGAGCAGTTCTTC. Translation: CSVDALPGQGYNEQFF.

J is TRBJ2-3 and V is TRBV28, with TRBD2 as a possible D gene (6 bases). Germline V gene data show CDR1 as MDHEN and CDR2 as SYDVKM. This CDR3 is built from 15 residues. V lost 2 bases and J 0 bases, leaving 9 bases between the germline ends. CDR3: CASSLGGLSTDTQYF. The CDR3 bases are TGTGCCAGCAGTTTAGGGGGACTTAGCACAGATACGCAGTATTTT.

This clonotype occurred many times. V gene TRBV5-1 combines with J gene TRBJ2-5; D call uncertain. CDR3 length: 14 residues. The V end lost 1 base, the J end lost 5 bases, and 12 bases lay between the germline ends. Germline V gene sequence: CDR1 SGHRS, CDR2 YFSETQ. The CDR3 sequence: CASSLTPGWETQYF. CDR3 sequence (DNA): TGCGCCAGCAGCTTGACTCCCGGGTGGGAGACCCAGTACTTC.

In this sample, this clonotype turned up many times. This CDR3 is CASSQGRDWSYEQYF. In nucleotides, the CDR3 is TGTGCCAGCAGCCAAGGCCGGGATTGGTCCTACGAGCAGTACTTC. This chain uses TRBV3-1 with TRBJ2-7, with a possible D match to TRBD2 (5 bases). V was pared by 1 base and J by 1 base, with 11 bases between. The length of the CDR3 is 15 residues. The germline V gene encodes CDR1 LGHDT and CDR2 YNNKEL (reference sequence).

A few counts support this clonotype. The gene calls are TRBV29-1 and TRBJ1-1, with D tentatively TRBD1 (6 bases). The length of the CDR3 is 12 residues. The germline V and J ends were trimmed by 6 bases and 2 bases, with 10 bases remaining between them. CDR1 is SQVTM and CDR2 is ANQGSEA in the germline V gene. The CDR3 sequence is CSVLQGNTEAFF. CDR3 DNA sequence: TGCAGCGTCCTACAGGGAAACACTGAAGCTTTCTTT.

The rearrangement links TRBV2 to TRBJ2-3; D unresolved. The V gene lost 1 base and the J gene lost 2 bases, with 1 base spanning the gap. Germline CDR1 SNHLY, CDR2 FYNNEI. The CDR3 covers 12 residues. The CDR3 region has the DNA TGTGCCAGCAGTGAAGACACAGATACGCAGTATTTT. Translated, it gives CASSEDTDTQYF.

This rearrangement joins TRBV29-1 to TRBJ2-2, with a possible D match to TRBD2 (5 bases). This CDR3 is built from 14 residues. Trimming took off 7 bases at V and 2 bases at J, with 14 bases between the two ends. Germline V gene lookup returns CDR1 SQVTM and CDR2 ANQGSEA. The CDR3 region is CSGIRGENTGELFF. The CDR3 nucleotides read TGCAGCGGTATTCGGGGAGAAAACACCGGGGAGCTGTTTTTT.

J is TRBJ1-2 and V is TRBV5-4; D unclear. Germline CDR1 SGHNT, CDR2 YYREEE (reference sequence). The CDR3 is 14 amino acids. V dropped 0 bases and J dropped 1 base, with 7 bases sitting between them. The CDR3 nucleotides are TGTGCCAGCAGCTTGGTATCCGGTAACTATGGCTACACCTTC. This sequence encodes CASSLVSGNYGYTF.

The gene calls are TRBV2 and TRBJ1-1; maybe TRBD1 (6 bases). Germline V gene sequence: CDR1 SNHLY, CDR2 FYNNEI. CDR3 length: 12 amino acids. V lost 6 bases and J 11 bases, leaving 16 bases between the germline ends. The CDR3 spells CASSQTGIGAFF. DNA of the CDR3: TGTGCCAGCAGCCAAACAGGGATTGGGGCTTTCTTT.

The chain couples TRBV20-1 to TRBJ1-4; D not certain. The V and J ends lost 6 bases and 3 bases respectively, with 11 bases between them. The length of the CDR3 is 13 residues. Looked up from germline, CDR1 is DFQATT and CDR2 is SNEGSKA (reference sequence). CDR3 loop: CSAPLNSNEKLFF. DNA of the CDR3: TGCAGTGCCCCCCTTAATTCTAATGAAAAACTGTTTTTT.

This clonotype was counted between two and nine times. The chain couples TRBV9 to TRBJ2-7; the D gene is possibly TRBD1 (5 bases). Trimming removed 0 bases at V and 2 bases at J, with 12 bases between. Per germline, CDR1 SGDLS and CDR2 YYNGEE. The CDR3 sequence is 15 residues long. The CDR3: CASSVAEPGPYEQYF. CDR3 DNA: TGTGCCAGCAGCGTAGCTGAACCAGGGCCCTACGAGCAGTACTTC.

This clonotype was observed many times. The V call is TRBV20-1, the J call TRBJ1-1; D is unclear. Germline V gene lookup returns CDR1 DFQATT and CDR2 SNEGSKA (reference sequence). Trimming removed 6 bases at V and 1 base at J, with 12 bases between. The CDR3 runs to 13 residues. The CDR3 spells CSAKELENTEAFF. In nucleotides, the CDR3 is TGCAGTGCAAAAGAACTGGAGAACACTGAAGCTTTCTTT.

The table lists this clonotype with a few counts. The rearrangement joins TRBV4-1 to TRBJ2-1; 9 bases align to TRBD1. The CDR3 contains 16 residues. Germline CDR1 is MGHRA and CDR2 is YSYEKL. V lost 0 bases to trimming and J lost 7 bases; unmatched junction nucleotides: 7. CDR3 nucleotide sequence: TGCGCCAGCAGCCAAGATAGAGGGACAGGGTGGAATGAGCAGTTCTTC. Translated: CASSQDRGTGWNEQFF.

This clonotype was detected ten times or more. The chain links TRBV7-2 to TRBJ2-2; 8 positions agree with TRBD2. Germline V lookup: CDR1 SGHTA, CDR2 FQGNSA. V dropped 5 bases and J dropped 0; count of bases not matched to a gene: 5. The CDR3 consists of 16 residues. The CDR3 DNA reads as TGTGCCAGCAGCGTACTAGCGGCTGCGAACACCGGGGAGCTGTTTTTT. It encodes CASSVLAAANTGELFF.